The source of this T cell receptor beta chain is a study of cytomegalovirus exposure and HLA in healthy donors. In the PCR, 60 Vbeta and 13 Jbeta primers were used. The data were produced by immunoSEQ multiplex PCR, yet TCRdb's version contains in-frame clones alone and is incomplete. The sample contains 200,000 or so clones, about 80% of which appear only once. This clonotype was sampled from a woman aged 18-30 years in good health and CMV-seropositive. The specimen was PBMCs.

The CDR3 loop is CAWSRGGIGGGEQFF. In nucleotides, the CDR3 is TGTGCCTGGAGCCGGGGGGGGATAGGGGGTGGTGAGCAGTTCTTC. J is TRBJ2-1 and V is TRBV30; 8 bases agree with TRBD2. Germline-derived CDR1 and CDR2 are GTSNPN and SVGIG (reference sequence). J lost 9 bases, V lost 3 bases, and 13 bases had no gene match. The CDR3 extends over 15 amino acids.